The clone carrying this T cell receptor (beta chain) was counted only a few times. Its specificity is unknown. The CDR3 runs 15 residues. CDR1 MGHRA and CDR2 YSYEKL come from the germline V gene. V lost 0 bases to trimming and J lost 8 bases; unmatched junction nucleotides: 6. The entry originates in a study of CD8 T cells in ankylosing spondylitis. TCR beta libraries were made by quantitative 5'-RACE with molecular barcodes. TCRdb reanalysed the 5' RACE reads using MiXCR and keeps one entry per CDR3 protein. The sample lists about 540,000 distinct CDR3 sequences, roughly 13% occurring once. Broader study findings: In synovial fluid and blood from reactive arthritis, some motif variants were previously reported. The clones that were linked to disease were reported to be significantly enriched in matched synovial fluid samples from ankylosing spondylitis patients. One TCR beta motif, made up of roughly eight highly homologous variants, appeared characteristic of ankylosing spondylitis blood. Disease-linked clones bore a CD8+ phenotype, appearing relatively rarely in peripheral blood.

The chain uses TRBV4-1 and TRBJ2-3; TRBD2 matches at 9 bases. This clonotype was sampled from a male donor with ankylosing spondylitis. The sample consisted of blood, either unsorted or a sorted T cell fraction (not recorded which). CDR3 sequence reads: CASSQEASGESTQYF. The CDR3 DNA sequence: TGCGCCAGCAGCCAAGAGGCTAGCGGGGAATCTACGCAGTATTTT.